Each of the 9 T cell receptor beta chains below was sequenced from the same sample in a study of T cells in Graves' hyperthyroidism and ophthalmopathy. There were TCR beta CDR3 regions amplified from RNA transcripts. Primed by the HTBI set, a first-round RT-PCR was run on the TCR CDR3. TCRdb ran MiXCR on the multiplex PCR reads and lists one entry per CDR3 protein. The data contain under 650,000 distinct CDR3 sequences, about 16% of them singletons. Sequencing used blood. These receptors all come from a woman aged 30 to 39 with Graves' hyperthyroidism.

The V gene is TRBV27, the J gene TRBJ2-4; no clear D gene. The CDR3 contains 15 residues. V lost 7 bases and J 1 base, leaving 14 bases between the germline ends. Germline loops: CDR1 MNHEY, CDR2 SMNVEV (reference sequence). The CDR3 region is CASILLLGAKNIQYF. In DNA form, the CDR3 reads TGTGCCAGCATCCTCTTACTGGGCGCCAAAAACATTCAGTACTTC.

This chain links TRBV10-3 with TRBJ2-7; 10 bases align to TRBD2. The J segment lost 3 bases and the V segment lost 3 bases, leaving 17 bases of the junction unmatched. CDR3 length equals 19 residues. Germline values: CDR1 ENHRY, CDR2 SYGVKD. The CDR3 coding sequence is TGTGCCATCAGTGACCACCGCTCAGGACTAGCGGAGTGGGACTACGAGCAGTACTTC. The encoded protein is CAISDHRSGLAEWDYEQYF.

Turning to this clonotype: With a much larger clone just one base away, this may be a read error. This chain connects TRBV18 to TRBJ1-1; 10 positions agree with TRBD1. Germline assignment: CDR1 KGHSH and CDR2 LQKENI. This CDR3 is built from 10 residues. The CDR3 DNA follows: TGTGGGACAGGGGGATTCGAAGCTTTCTTT. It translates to CGTGGFEAFF. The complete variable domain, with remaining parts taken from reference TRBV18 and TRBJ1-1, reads NAGVMQNPRHLVRRRGQEARLRCSPMKGHSHVYWYRQLPEEGLKFMVYLQKENIIDESGMPKERFSAEFPKEGPSILRIQQVVRGDSAAYFCGTGGFEAFFGQGTRLTVV.

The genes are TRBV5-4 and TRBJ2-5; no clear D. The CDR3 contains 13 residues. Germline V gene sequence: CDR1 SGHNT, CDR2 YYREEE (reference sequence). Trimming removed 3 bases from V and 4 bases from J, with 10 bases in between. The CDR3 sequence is CASSSSSVETQYF. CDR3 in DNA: TGTGCCAGCAGCTCCTCTTCAGTAGAGACCCAGTACTTC.

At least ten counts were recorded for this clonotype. The chain's CDR3 is CATSRIGYEQYF. CDR3 sequence (DNA): TGTGCCACTAGCAGGATCGGGTACGAGCAGTACTTC. V usage is TRBV28 and J usage is TRBJ2-7, with D possibly being TRBD2 (5 bases). CDR1 and CDR2 (germline): MDHEN, SYDVKM. V lost 10 bases to trimming and J lost 4 bases, with 14 bases between them. The CDR3 totals 12 residues. Combining the CDR3 with reference TRBV28 and TRBJ2-7 gives the whole variable domain DVKVTQSSRYLVKRTGEKVFLECVQDMDHENMFWYRQDPGLGLRLIYFSYDVKMKEKGDIPEGYSVSREKKERFSLILESASTNQTSMYLCATSRIGYEQYFGPGTRLTVT.

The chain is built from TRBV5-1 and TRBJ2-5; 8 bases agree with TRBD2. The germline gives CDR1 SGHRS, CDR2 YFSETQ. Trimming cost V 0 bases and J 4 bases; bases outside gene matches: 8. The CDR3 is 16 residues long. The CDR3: CASSLAPSGSGETQYF. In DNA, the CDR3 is TGCGCCAGCAGCTTGGCACCCAGCGGGAGCGGAGAGACCCAGTACTTC.

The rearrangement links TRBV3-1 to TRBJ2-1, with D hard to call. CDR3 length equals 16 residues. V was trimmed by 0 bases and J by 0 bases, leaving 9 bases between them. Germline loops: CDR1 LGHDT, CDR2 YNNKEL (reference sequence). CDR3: CASSQDGTASYNEQFF. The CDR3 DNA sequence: TGTGCCAGCAGCCAAGACGGCACAGCCTCCTACAATGAGCAGTTCTTC.

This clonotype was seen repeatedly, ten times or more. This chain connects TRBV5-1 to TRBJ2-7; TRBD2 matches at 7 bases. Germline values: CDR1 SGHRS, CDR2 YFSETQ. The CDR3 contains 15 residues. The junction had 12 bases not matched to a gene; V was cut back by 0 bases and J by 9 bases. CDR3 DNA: TGCGCCAGCAGCTTGGAGTCGGTGACTAGCTTTCGGCAGTACTTC. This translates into CASSLESVTSFRQYF.

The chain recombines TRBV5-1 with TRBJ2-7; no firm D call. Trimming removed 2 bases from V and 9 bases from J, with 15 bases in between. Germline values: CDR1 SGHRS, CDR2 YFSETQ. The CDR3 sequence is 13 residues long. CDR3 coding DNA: TGCGCCAGCAGCTTCTCCCCAGAATGGGTGCAGTACTTC. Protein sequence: CASSFSPEWVQYF.